This TCR beta chain was sequenced during a study of blood T cell dynamics during melanoma immunotherapy. The overall study: Patients with metastatic melanoma got pembrolizumab or nivolumab-ipilimumab as first-line care.

From germline, CDR1 is LNHDA and CDR2 SQIVND (reference sequence). There are 13 residues in the CDR3. The germline V and J ends were trimmed by 1 base and 13 bases, with 13 bases remaining between them. Each bulk PBMC sample had approximately 340 ng DNA loaded. Clones were read by immunoSEQ multiplex PCR, and TCRdb kept only the in-frame ones, dropping some. This table has roughly 9,700 clones, approximately 90% appearing once. The time point is: pre-treatment baseline. Specimen: blood, collected from a patient treated with checkpoint blockade. The receptor's source is a human donor with melanoma. The V and J genes are TRBV19 and TRBJ1-4, with D unresolved. In DNA, the CDR3 is TGTGCCAGTAGTATAGGGACCGTCCCGCGACTGTTTTTT. Translation gives CASSIGTVPRLFF.